This TCR beta chain was observed in a study of OX40 agonist ivuxolimab in advanced cancers. Study-level background: Patients enrolled in dose escalation were diagnosed with hepatocellular carcinoma, melanoma, renal cell or head and neck cancer.

As to this clone: What it binds is unknown.

The CDR3 has 13 residues. Germline V CDR1 and CDR2: SGHAT, FQNNGV. The V and J ends lost 1 base and 3 bases respectively, with 7 bases between them. Broader study findings: At 0.1 to 3.0 mg/kg, CD4+ and CD8+ blood T cells expanded clonally by week 6. Among the lowest levels of clonal expansion were found in partial responders at 0.1-3.0 mg/kg.

The data were produced by immunoSEQ multiplex PCR, yet TCRdb's version contains in-frame clones alone and is incomplete. The repertoire holds approximately 86,000 clones, with 92% as singletons. V is TRBV11-2 and J is TRBJ2-7; D is unresolved. Sequenced here: CD4+ or CD8+ T cells sorted from blood, sampled in a trial of the OX40 agonist ivuxolimab. The TCR sequence derives from an adult with an advanced solid tumor such as melanoma, head and neck, liver or kidney cancer. This CDR3 reads CASSLGGSYEQYF. For the CDR3, the DNA is TGTGCCAGCAGCTTAGGGGGAAGCTACGAGCAGTACTTC.